This T cell receptor beta chain was identified during a study of monozygotic twins with inflammatory bowel disease. The CDR3 has 15 amino acids. CDR1 is SGDLS and CDR2 is YYNGEE in the germline V gene. UMIs that included a 6-nucleotide sample barcode were added by template switching, which took place during cDNA synthesis. TCRdb reprocessed the 5' RACE reads, with one entry per CDR3 protein and no DNA. The sample data list 350,000 to 500,000 distinct CDR3 sequences. The receptor was isolated from a human donor with ulcerative colitis or Crohn's disease, or a healthy co-twin of an affected twin (not recorded which). Input material: blood. V gene TRBV9 combines with J gene TRBJ2-2; TCRdb names TRBD1, which stays unverified in the absence of DNA. Here the CDR3 reads CASSPRQGVTGELFF.